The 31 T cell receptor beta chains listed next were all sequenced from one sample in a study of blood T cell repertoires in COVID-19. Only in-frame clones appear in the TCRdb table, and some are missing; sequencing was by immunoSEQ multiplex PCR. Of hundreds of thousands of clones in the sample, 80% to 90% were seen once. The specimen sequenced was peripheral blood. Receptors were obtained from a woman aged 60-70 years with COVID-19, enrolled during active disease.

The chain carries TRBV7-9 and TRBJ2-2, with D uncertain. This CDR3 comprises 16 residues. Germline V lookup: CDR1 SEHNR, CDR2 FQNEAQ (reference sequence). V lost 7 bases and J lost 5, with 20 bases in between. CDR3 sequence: CASIYSVPLLTGELFF. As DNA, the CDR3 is TGTGCCAGCATCTACTCCGTCCCCCTCTTGACCGGGGAGCTGTTTTTT.

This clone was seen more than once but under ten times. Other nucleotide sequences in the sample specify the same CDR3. CDR3 residues: CASSLQGSYEQYF. CDR3 bases: TGTGCCAGCAGCTTACAGGGCTCCTACGAGCAGTACTTC. The chain links TRBV5-4 to TRBJ2-7, with D tentatively TRBD1 (6 bases). Germline V gene data show CDR1 as SGHNT and CDR2 as YYREEE (reference sequence). Deletions cut 2 bases from V and 0 bases from J, with 6 bases between. The CDR3 has 13 amino acids.

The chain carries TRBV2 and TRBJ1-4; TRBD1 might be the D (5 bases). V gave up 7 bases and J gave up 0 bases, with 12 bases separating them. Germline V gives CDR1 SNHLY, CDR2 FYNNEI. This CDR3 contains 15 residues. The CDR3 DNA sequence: TGTGCCAGCATGGGGCCGGGTACAACTAATGAAAAACTGTTTTTT. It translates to CASMGPGTTNEKLFF.

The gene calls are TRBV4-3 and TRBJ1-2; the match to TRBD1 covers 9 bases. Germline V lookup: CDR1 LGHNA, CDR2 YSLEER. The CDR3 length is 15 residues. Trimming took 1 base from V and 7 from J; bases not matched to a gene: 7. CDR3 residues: CASSQGDRELGGYTF. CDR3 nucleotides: TGCGCCAGCAGCCAAGGGGACAGGGAATTGGGTGGCTACACCTTC.

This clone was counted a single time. The DNA for the CDR3 is TGTGCCAGCAGCCCCCAAACAGGGAGCTACGAGCAGTACTTC. Translating gives CASSPQTGSYEQYF. The J gene is TRBJ2-7, the V gene TRBV13, with D possibly TRBD1 on 6 matching bases. In germline, CDR1 is PRHDT, CDR2 FYEKMQ (reference sequence). The CDR3 sequence is 14 residues long. Trimming left V 5 bases short and J 3 bases short, with 14 bases between.

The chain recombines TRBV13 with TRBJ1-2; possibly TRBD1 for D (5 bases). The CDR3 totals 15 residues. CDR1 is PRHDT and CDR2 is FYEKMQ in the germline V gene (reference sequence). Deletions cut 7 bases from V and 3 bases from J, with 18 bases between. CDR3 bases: TGTGCCAGCAACTTCGGGGGGGGAGTCTACTATGGCTACACCTTC. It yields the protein CASNFGGGVYYGYTF. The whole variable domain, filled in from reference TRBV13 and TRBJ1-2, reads AAGVIQSPRHLIKEKRETATLKCYPIPRHDTVYWYQQGPGQDPQFLISFYEKMQSDKGSIPDRFSAQQFSDYHSELNMSSLELGDSALYFCASNFGGGVYYGYTFGSGTRLTVV.

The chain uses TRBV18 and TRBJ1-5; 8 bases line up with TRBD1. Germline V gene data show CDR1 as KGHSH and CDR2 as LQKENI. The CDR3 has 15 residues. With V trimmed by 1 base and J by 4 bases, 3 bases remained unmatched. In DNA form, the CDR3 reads TGTGCCAGCTCACCACTACAGGGGGAAAATCAGCCCCAGCATTTT. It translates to CASSPLQGENQPQHF.

The CDR3 here is CASSQGTEYNSPLHF. The CDR3 DNA reads TGTGCCAGCAGTCAGGGGACAGAATATAATTCACCCCTCCACTTT. The chain uses TRBV28 and TRBJ1-6; 7 bases line up with TRBD1. V trimming: 5 bases; J trimming: 4 bases; junction bases outside the gene matches: 5. CDR1 and CDR2 (germline): MDHEN, SYDVKM. This CDR3 region has 15 residues.

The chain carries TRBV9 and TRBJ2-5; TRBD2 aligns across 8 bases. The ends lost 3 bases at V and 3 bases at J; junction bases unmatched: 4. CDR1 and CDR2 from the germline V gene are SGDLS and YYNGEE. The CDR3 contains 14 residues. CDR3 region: CASSGRGGEETQYF. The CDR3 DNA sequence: TGTGCCAGCAGCGGCCGGGGGGGCGAAGAGACCCAGTACTTC.

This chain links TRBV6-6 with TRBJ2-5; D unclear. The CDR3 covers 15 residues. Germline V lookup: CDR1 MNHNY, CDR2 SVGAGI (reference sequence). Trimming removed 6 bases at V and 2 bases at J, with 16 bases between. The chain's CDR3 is CASSRSRRVQETQYF. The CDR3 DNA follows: TGTGCCAGCAGCCGTTCCAGGCGAGTTCAAGAGACCCAGTACTTC.

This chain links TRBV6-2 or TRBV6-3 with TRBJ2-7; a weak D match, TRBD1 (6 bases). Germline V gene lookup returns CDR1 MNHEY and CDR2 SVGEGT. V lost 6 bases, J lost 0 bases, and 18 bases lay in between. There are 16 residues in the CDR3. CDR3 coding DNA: TGTGCCAGCAGCCTCCAGGGGTTGGCGTCCTCCTACGAGCAGTACTTC. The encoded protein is CASSLQGLASSYEQYF.

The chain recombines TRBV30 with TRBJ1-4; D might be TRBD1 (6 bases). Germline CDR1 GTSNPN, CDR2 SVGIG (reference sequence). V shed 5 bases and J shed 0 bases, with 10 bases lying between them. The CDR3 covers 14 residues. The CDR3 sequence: CAWGQIATNEKLFF. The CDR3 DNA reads TGTGCCTGGGGACAGATTGCAACTAATGAAAAACTGTTTTTT.

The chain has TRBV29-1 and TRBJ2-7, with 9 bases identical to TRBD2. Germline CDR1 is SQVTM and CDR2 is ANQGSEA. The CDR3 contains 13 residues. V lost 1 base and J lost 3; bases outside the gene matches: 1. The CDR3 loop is CSVEGGGGYEQYF. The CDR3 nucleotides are TGCAGCGTTGAAGGCGGGGGGGGCTACGAGCAGTACTTC.

The CDR3 protein is CASSPPAGELFF. DNA for the CDR3: TGTGCCAGCAGCCCCCCGGCCGGGGAGCTGTTTTTT. This chain joins TRBV6-2 or TRBV6-3 and TRBJ2-2, with no clear D. The V and J ends lost 6 bases and 6 bases respectively, with 8 bases between them. The germline CDR1 and CDR2 sequences are MNHEY and SVGEGT. The CDR3 sequence is 12 residues long.

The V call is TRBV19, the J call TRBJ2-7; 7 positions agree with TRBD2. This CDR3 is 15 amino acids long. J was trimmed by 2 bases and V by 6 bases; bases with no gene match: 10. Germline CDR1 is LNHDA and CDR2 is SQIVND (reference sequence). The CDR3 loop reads CASSPPAGEAYEQYF. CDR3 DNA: TGTGCCAGTAGCCCCCCGGCGGGGGAGGCCTACGAGCAGTACTTC.

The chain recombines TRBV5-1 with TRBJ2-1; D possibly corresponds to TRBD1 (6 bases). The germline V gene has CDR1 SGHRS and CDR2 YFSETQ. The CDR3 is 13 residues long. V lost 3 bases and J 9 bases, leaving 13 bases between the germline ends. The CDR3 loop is CASSSQGTGEQFF. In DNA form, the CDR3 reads TGCGCCAGCAGCTCGCAGGGGACCGGTGAGCAGTTCTTC.

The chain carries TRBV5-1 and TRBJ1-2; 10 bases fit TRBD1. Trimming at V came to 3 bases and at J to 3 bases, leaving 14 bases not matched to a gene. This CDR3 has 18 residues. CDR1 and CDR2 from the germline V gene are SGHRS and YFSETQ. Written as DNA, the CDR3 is TGCGCCAGCAGCTCGCCCGGGACAGGGGCACCCAGCCACTATGGCTACACCTTC. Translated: CASSSPGTGAPSHYGYTF. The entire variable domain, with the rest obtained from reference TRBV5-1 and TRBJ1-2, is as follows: KAGVTQTPRYLIKTRGQQVTLSCSPISGHRSVSWYQQTPGQGLQFLFEYFSETQRNKGNFPGRFSGRQFSNSRSEMNVSTLELGDSALYLCASSSPGTGAPSHYGYTFGSGTRLTVV.

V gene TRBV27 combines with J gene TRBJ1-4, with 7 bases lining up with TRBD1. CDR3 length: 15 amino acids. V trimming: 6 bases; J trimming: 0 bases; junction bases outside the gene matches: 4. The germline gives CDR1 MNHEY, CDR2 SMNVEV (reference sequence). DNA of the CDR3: TGTGCCAGCAGGGGGACAGATGCAACTAATGAAAAACTGTTTTTT. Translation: CASRGTDATNEKLFF.

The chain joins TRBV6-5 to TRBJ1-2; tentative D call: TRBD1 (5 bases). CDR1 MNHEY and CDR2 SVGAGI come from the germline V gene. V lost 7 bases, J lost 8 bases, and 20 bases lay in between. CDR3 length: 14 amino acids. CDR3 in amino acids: CASTATTGVEGYTF. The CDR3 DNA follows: TGTGCCAGCACCGCGACTACGGGGGTGGAAGGCTACACCTTC.

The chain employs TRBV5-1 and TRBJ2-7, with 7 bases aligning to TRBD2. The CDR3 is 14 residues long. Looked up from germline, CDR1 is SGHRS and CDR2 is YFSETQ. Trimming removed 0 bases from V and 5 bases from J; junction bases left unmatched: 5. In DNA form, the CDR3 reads TGCGCCAGCAGCTTGGAGATCCGGGAGGACGAGCAGTACTTC. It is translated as CASSLEIREDEQYF.

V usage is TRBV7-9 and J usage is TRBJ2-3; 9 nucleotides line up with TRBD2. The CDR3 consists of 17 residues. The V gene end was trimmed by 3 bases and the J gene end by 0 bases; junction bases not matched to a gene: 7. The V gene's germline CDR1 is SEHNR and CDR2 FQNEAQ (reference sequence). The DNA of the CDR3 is TGTGCCAGCAGCTTTTTGGCTAGCGGGGCCAGCACAGATACGCAGTATTTT. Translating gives CASSFLASGASTDTQYF.

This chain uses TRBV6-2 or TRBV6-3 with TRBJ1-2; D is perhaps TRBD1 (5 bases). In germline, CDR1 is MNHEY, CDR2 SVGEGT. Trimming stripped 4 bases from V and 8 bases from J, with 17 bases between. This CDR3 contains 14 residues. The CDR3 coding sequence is TGTGCCAGCAGTTTTGCGGGACGTGTAATCGGCTACACCTTC. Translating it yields CASSFAGRVIGYTF.

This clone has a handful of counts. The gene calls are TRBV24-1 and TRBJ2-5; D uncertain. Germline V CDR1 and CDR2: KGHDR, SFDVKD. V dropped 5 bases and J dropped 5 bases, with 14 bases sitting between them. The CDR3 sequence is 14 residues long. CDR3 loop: CATSAGQLGETQYF. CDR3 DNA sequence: TGTGCCACCAGTGCGGGTCAGCTTGGGGAGACCCAGTACTTC.

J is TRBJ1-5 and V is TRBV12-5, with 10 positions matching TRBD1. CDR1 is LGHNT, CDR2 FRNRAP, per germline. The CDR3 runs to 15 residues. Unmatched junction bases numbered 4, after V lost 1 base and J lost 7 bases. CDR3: CASGLATGGRQPQHF. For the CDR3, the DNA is TGTGCTAGTGGTTTGGCGACAGGGGGCAGACAGCCCCAGCATTTT.

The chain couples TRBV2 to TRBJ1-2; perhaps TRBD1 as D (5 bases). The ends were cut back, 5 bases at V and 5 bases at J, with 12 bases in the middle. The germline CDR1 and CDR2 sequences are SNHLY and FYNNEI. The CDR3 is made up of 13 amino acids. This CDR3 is CASSRDGGYGYTF. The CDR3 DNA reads TGTGCCAGCAGTCGGGACGGGGGGTATGGCTACACCTTC.

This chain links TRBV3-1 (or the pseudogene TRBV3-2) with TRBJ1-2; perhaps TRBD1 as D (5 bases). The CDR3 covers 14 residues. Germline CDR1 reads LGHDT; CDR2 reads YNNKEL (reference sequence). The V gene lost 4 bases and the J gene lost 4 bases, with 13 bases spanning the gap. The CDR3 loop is CASSRTRQGYGYTF. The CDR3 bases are TGTGCCAGCAGCCGAACGAGGCAGGGCTATGGCTACACCTTC.

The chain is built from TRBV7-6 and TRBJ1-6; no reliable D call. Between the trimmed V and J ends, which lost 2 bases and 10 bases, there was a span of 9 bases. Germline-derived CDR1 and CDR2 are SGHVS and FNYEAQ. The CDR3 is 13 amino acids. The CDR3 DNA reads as TGTGCCAGCAGCTTAACGGGGAACTCACCCCTCCACTTT. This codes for CASSLTGNSPLHF.

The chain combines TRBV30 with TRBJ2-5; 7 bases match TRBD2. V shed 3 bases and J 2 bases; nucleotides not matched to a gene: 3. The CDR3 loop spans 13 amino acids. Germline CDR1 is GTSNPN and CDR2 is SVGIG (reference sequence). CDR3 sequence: CAWSGGLQETQYF. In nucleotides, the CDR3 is TGTGCCTGGAGCGGGGGACTACAAGAGACCCAGTACTTC.

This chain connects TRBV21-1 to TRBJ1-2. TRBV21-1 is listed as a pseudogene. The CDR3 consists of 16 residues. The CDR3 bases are TGTGCCAGCAGCCACGGGTTTGGGACTCCACTTTATGGCTACACCTTC. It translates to CASSHGFGTPLYGYTF.

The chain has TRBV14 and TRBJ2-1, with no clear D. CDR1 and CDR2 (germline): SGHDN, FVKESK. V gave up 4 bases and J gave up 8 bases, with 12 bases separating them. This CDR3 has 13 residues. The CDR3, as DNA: TGTGCCAGCAGCCCCTTAAGTCGGGATGAGCAGTTCTTC. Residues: CASSPLSRDEQFF. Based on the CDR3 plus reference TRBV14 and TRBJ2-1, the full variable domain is EAGVTQFPSHSVIEKGQTVTLRCDPISGHDNLYWYRRVMGKEIKFLLHFVKESKQDESGMPNNRFLAERTGGTYSTLKVQPAELEDSGVYFCASSPLSRDEQFFGPGTRLTVL.

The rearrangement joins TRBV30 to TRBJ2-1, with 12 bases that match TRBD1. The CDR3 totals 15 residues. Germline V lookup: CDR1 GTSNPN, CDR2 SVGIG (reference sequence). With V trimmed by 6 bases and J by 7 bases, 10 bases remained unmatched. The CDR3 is CACRNRDRGRNEQFF. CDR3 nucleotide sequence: TGTGCCTGCAGAAACCGGGACAGGGGGCGAAATGAGCAGTTCTTC.